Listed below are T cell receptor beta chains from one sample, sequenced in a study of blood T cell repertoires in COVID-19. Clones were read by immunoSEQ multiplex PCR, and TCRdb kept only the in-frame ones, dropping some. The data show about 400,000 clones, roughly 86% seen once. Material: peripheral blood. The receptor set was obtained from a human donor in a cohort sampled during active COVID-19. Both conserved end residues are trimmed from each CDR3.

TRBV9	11	ASSATSGDEQF
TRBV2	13	ASRPGTSSTDTQY
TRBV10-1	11	ASSIQREHEQF
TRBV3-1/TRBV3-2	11	ASSQGESTEAF
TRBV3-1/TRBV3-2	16	ASSPTPSRAGDSYEQY
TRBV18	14	ASSPRTTGGTDTQY
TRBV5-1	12	ASRLSPAEGIQY
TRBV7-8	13	ASSPADFTDTEAF
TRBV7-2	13	ASSFGSTNTGELF
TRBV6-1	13	ASSEARGGNQPQH
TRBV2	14	ASSEGWGVVNTEAF
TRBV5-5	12	ASSFDISNYGYT
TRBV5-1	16	ASSISGPRGGTNEKLF
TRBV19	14	ASMDWGTPFNQPQH
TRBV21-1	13	ASSRAEVKENEQF
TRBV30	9	AGRRADTQY
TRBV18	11	ASSLEEDQPQH
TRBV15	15	ATSRTRGTAINEKLF
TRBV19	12	ASRARDMNTEAF
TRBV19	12	ASSSRANYNEQF
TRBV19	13	ASSIARATNEKLF
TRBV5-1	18	ASSLAPLGLAGGPDNEQF
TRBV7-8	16	ASSLALPGTAPGNEQF
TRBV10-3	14	AISESAGQGTDTQY
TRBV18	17	ASSYDRVSVGSGANVLT
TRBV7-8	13	ASSSRGNSNYGYT
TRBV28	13	ASRSADRGSYEQY
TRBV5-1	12	ASRGLAGDNEQF
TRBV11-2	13	ASSLDFTETYEQY
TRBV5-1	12	ASSWGTATYEQY
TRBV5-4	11	ATRDRASETQY
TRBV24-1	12	ATSLAGRAMRQF
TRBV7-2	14	ASSLGAWKSNYGYT
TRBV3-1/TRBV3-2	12	ASSQDQTGREQY
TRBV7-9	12	ASTVQGYGNTIY
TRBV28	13	ASSPGQGYVQPQH
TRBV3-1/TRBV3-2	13	ASSPRTGYDDEQY
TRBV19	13	ASSTGAGNSYEQY
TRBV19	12	ASTTGQNSGELF
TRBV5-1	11	ASSFSAYNEQF